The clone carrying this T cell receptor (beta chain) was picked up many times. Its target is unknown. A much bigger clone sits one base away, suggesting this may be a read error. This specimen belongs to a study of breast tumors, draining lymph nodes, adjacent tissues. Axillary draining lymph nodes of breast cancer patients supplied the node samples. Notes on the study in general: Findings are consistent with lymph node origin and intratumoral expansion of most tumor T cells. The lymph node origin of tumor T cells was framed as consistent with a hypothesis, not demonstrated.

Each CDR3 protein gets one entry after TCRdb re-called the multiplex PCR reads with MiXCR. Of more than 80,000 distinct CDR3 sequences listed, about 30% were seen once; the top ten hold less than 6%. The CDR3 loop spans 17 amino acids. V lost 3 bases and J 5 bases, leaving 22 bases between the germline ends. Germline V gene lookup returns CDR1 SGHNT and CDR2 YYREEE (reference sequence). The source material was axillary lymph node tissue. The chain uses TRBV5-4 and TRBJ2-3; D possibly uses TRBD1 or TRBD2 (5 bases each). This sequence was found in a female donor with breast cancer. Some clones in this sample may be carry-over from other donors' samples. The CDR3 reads CASSYHPAIRGGDTQYF. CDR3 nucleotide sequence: TGTGCCAGCAGCTACCATCCCGCCATCCGTGGGGGAGATACGCAGTATTTT.